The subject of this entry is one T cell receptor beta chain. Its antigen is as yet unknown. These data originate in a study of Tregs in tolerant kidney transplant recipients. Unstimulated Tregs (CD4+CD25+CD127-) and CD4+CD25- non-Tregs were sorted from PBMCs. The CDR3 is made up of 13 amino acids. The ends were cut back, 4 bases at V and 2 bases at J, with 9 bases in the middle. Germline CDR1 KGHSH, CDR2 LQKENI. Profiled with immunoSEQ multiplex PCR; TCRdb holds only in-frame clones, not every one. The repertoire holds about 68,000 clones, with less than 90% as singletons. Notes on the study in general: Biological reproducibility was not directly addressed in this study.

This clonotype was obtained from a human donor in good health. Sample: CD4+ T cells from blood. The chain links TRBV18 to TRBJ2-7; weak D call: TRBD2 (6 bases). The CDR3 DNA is TGTGCCAGCTCACTGGGGGAGGCCTACGAGCAGTACTTC. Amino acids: CASSLGEAYEQYF.